This T cell receptor beta chain originates from a study of T cell responses to AZD1222 COVID-19 vaccine. Generated by immunoSEQ multiplex PCR, the TCRdb table keeps only in-frame clones and is missing some. The top ten hold about 15% of the sample, which has approximately 28,000 clones, roughly 90% seen once. Germline-derived CDR1 and CDR2 are LNHDA and SQIVND (reference sequence). V trimming: 9 bases; J trimming: 6 bases; junction bases outside the gene matches: 9. The CDR3 covers 13 residues. Sample: peripheral blood, taken 28 days after the second AZD1222 dose. The sequence was obtained from an adult who received the AZD1222 COVID-19 vaccine. This chain joins TRBV19 and TRBJ2-7; 9 nucleotides match TRBD1. The CDR3 protein is CASNSGTGSEQYF. The CDR3 DNA reads TGTGCCAGCAACTCCGGGACAGGGAGCGAGCAGTACTTC. Complete variable domain (other parts from reference TRBV19 and TRBJ2-7): DGGITQSPKYLFRKEGQNVTLSCEQNLNHDAMYWYRQDPGQGLRLIYYSQIVNDFQKGDIAEGYSVSREKKESFPLTVTSAQKNPTAFYLCASNSGTGSEQYFGPGTRLTVT.